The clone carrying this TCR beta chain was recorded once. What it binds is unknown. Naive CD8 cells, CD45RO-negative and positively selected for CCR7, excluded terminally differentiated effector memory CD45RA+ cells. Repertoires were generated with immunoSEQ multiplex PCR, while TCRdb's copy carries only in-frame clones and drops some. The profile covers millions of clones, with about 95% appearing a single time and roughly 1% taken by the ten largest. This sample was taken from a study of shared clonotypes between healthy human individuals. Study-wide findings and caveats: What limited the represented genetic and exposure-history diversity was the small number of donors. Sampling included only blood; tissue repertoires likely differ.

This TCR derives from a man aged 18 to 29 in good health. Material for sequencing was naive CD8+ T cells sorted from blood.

CDR3 coding DNA: TGCAGCGTTGAAGAAGGCAGGGGGACGTACGAGCAGTACTTC. Translating gives CSVEEGRGTYEQYF. The genes are TRBV29-1 and TRBJ2-7, with 7 bases identical to TRBD1. Germline trimming cut 0 bases from V and 4 bases from J; bases unmatched to any gene: 6. Germline lookup yields CDR1 SQVTM and CDR2 ANQGSEA. The CDR3 is made up of 14 amino acids.